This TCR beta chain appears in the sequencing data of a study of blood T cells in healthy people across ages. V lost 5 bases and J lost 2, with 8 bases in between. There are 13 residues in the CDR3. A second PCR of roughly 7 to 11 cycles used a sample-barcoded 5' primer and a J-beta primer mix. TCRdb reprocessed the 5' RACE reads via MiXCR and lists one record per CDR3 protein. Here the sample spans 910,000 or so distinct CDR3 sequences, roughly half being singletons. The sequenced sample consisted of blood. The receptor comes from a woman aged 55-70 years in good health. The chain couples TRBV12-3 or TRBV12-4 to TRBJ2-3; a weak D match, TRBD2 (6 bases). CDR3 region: CASSGTHTDTQYF. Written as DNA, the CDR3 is TGTGCCAGCAGTGGGACTCACACAGATACGCAGTATTTT.